The sequence of this TCR beta chain was determined in a study of cytomegalovirus exposure and HLA in healthy donors. Looking at the study overall: Earlier, 95 million to 140 million unique TCR beta sequences were recovered from around 200 million T cells by an analysis.

Study-wide findings and caveats: The sole available immune exposure information was CMV serostatus. An analysis was carried out at a later point. It showed that HLA-associated TCR beta chains were more clonally expanded than equally common non-associated chains. Earlier findings revealed that most TCR beta V segments proved productive either about 90% or about 30% of the time.

The PCR was carried out with 60 Vbeta primers and 13 Jbeta primers. Clones were sequenced by immunoSEQ multiplex PCR, and TCRdb holds only the in-frame ones, with some missing. This table lists around 130,000 clones. From germline, CDR1 is SGHTA and CDR2 FQGNSA. The CDR3 contains 13 residues. The V gene lost 1 base and the J gene lost 10 bases, with 8 bases spanning the gap. As concerns this clone: Its antigen is not known.

The chain recombines TRBV7-2 with TRBJ1-6; no definite D call. Sequencing was performed on PBMCs. This clonotype originated in a woman in her thirties or forties in good health and CMV-seronegative. CDR3 amino acids: CASSLDSTSPLHF. The CDR3 nucleotides are TGTGCCAGCAGCTTAGATTCTACGTCACCCCTCCACTTT.